What follows is one T cell receptor (beta chain) and its context. This clone was counted only a few times. The antigen this receptor binds is unknown. Within one base of it there is no much larger clone, and no base qualities were kept. The cohort consisted of 650 to 850 healthy bone marrow donors. At the time of sampling, all cohort members were nominally healthy, though unrecorded immune exposures were likely present. The donor tested CMV seronegative, placing the donor among the 350 to 400 seronegative members of the cohort. Every donor gave a peripheral blood sample, and the peripheral blood mononuclear cells from that sample were used for TCR beta sequencing. Genomic DNA extraction from the blood cell samples was performed with the Qiagen DNeasy Blood Extraction Kit. Counted from cysteine to phenylalanine, this CDR3 has 13 amino acids. Only CDR3 DNA is held: 39 bases, read in frame from base 1. Deletion took 5 bases off V and 3 bases off J, with a span of 7 bases between the germline ends. For CDR1 and CDR2, the germline V gene lists MNHEY and SVGAGI.

The sample originates from a study of cytomegalovirus exposure and HLA in healthy donors (dated by TCRdb to 2015 to 2018). With respect to the entire study: An earlier analysis of several hundred of the donors reported approximately 300 Gb of sequence data and 117 million unique TCR beta sequences obtained from approximately 180 million T cells. Among the approximately 420 genotyped donors, around 81% belonged to the genetic ancestry cluster associated with self-reported Caucasian donors. The later analysis used no new phenotypic data to find candidate immune exposures, relying instead on TCR beta sequences and their occurrence across donors. The study aimed to test whether cataloging public T cell receptors could reveal signatures of past pathogen exposure. Roughly 5 DR-DQ haplotypes were treated as single units for association and clustering because of strong linkage in the cohort. An earlier analysis of 587 of the donors used high-throughput TCR beta sequencing to judge whether each TCR beta V gene segment behaved as functional or pseudogenic. In a later analysis, previously published TCR beta repertoires from 500 to 750 donors were re-analyzed and high-resolution HLA genotyping was added so that TCR occurrence patterns could be studied. In addition to the first cohort of about 650 subjects, a separate validation cohort of 120 different subjects was used. Donor age, sex, ethnicity and CMV serostatus were compiled alongside the repertoire data. Approximately 330 gigabases of sequencing data and approximately 92 million unique TCR sequences made up an early release that covered nearly 650 HLA-typed donors. Typing coverage differed by locus: A, B, C, DRB1 and DQB1 were typed in roughly 620-630 donors, DQA1 in 522, DPA1 in some 610, and DPB1 in just under 490. The study combined high-throughput TCR immunosequencing, statistical association of individual TCRs with disease status, and machine learning to predict cytomegalovirus infection status. All discovery cohort repertoires had been generated using a single sequencing platform. HLA typing covered class I and class II loci at four-digit resolution. Among a few hundred genotyped donors of the cohort, an average of around 240,000 unique TCR beta nucleotide sequences were sequenced per donor, about a sixth of them non-productive. In a later genetic analysis, genome-wide SNP genotypes for about 60% of the 666 donors were used, and that subset was treated as a discovery cohort. The T cell repertoires of some 670 subjects were profiled by immunosequencing and related to cytomegalovirus serostatus. General conclusions and limits of the study: A cluster of highly shared sequence variants was judged likely to represent a technical artifact of the sequencing pipeline. CMV serostatus was the only immune exposure information available for the cohort. V-gene and J-gene trimming of TCR beta chains was associated with a missense DCLRE1C variant in a later genetic analysis, and the association was replicated in an independent cohort. Only TCR beta chains were sequenced in this cohort, and the absence of alpha or paired-chain data limited detectable features. The classifier was reported to diagnose cytomegalovirus status with high specificity and sensitivity in both the original cohort and the validation cohort. In an earlier analysis of over 550 of the donors, most TCR beta V segments were observed in productive rearrangements about 87% or about 30% of the time, broadly matching IMGT annotations. The study gave a list of 150 to 200 TCR beta chains associated with cytomegalovirus. Because HLA typing was unavailable for some donors at each locus, only the typed subset was used in association tests. Sequencing depth was assumed to be roughly uniform across donors in the presence/absence analyses, though that assumption may not hold. A further reported finding was that TCR beta sequences accurately predicted the HLA-A and HLA-B alleles for most subjects in the first cohort. The earlier analysis of 587 of the donors excluded 15 to 20 rarely observed V segments, including chromosome 9 orphons, because counts were too low. According to the authors, the approach could potentially be generalized to other disease states and immunological phenotypes. Several of the top co-occurrence clusters appeared to be linked to parvovirus B19, influenza, CMV and Epstein-Barr virus, according to a later analysis. While some public TCRs were present in many individuals, most TCR sequences turned up only very rarely across donors. Three of the identified cytomegalovirus-associated TCR beta chains were confirmed in vitro to be specific for cytomegalovirus antigens. Strong co-occurrence of HLA alleles, especially DR and DQ, made assigning TCR associations to individual alleles difficult. Because the 87-base-pair reads could not distinguish some IMGT-functional V segments, including TRBV6-2 and TRBV6-3, those segments were excluded. Specific HLA alleles were associated with 18,000 or so TCR beta sequences at a false discovery rate of 0.05 in a later analysis. A later analysis found that most CMV-associated TCR beta chains appeared HLA-restricted, with HLA associations seemingly driven largely by CMV exposure. According to a later genetic analysis, donors in an Asian-associated ancestry cluster had fewer N-insertions in productive TCRs than the approximately 630-donor mean. In a later analysis, HLA-associated TCR beta chains were found to be more clonally expanded and to have lower generation probabilities than equally common non-associated chains. Correlated functional status among segregating V segments might be attributable to linkage disequilibrium, but an unknown experimental factor could not be ruled out. A later analysis found that TCR association rates varied across HLA loci, with DRB1 alleles showing the most associated TCRs and HLA-C alleles the fewest.

Library creation used the immunoSEQ multiplex PCR assay. A mixture of 60 forward primers for TCR Vbeta segments and 13 reverse primers for TCR Jbeta segments was used in the multiplex PCR. A multiplex PCR assay on genomic DNA amplified the CDR3 region of rearranged TCR beta genes. On the Illumina HiSeq System, the amplified TCR beta libraries were sequenced as 87-base-pair reads. As for how the authors treated the data: A later analysis tallied 80 million to 95 million unique TCR beta chains across the 666 repertoires, and about 10 million of those chains were shared by two or more donors. Raw reads were error-corrected and collapsed into unique sequences with a nearest-neighbor algorithm that merged closely related sequences to remove PCR and sequencing errors. To assign V, D and J gene segments, CDR3 sequences were aligned to IMGT reference sequences. Each retained sequence needed at least a six-nucleotide match to both a V gene segment and a J gene segment. A rearrangement was called productive if the CDR3 had no stop codons and remained in frame with V and J, and every other rearrangement was called non-productive. Following IMGT convention, CDR3 was defined as the stretch from the second conserved V-encoded cysteine to the conserved J-encoded phenylalanine. Sequences without an unambiguous match to a single V gene segment were excluded from the earlier analysis of about 600 of the donors. In an earlier analysis of around 590 of the donors, a V segment was called functional when productive rearrangements were above 56.7%, and segregating when the standard deviation between donors exceeded 5%. A statistical classification framework was built for diagnosing cytomegalovirus status from the catalog of TCR beta chain sequences. In a later analysis, V and J genes were assigned by comparing TCR nucleotide sequences against IMGT/GENE-DB human TR gene sequences. The TCRdist pipeline was used in a later analysis to assign CDR3 sequences and most-parsimonious VDJ recombination scenarios. A later analysis defined each TCR beta chain by its CDR3 amino acid sequence plus V-gene family, and excluded reads lacking a unique V-gene family. As a way to deal with suspected cross-contamination and a sequencing artifact, a later analysis dropped 450 to 600 nucleotide sequences that were highly shared and had low generation probability. In a later analysis, a clonal expansion index was calculated for each public chain from normalized within-repertoire ranks of inferred template counts. In a later analysis, generation probabilities were computed with a VDJ recombination model fitted to out-of-frame rearrangements, and the resulting probabilities were checked against IGoR. Hypergeometric tests were used in a later analysis to score TCR-TCR, TCR-HLA and TCR-CMV co-occurrence, with a repertoire-size bias correction applied to the TCR pairs. To estimate false discovery rates, a later analysis permuted the HLA or CMV assignments 20 times. In a later analysis, co-occurring TCRs were grouped using DBSCAN, with TCRdist sequence similarity added in when clustering inside HLA-allele-positive subsets. Repertoires with fewer than 30,000 or more than 120,000 public chains were left out of co-occurrence clustering, as were about five repertoires with anomalous nucleotide sharing. Imported from immuneACCESS, the table was reduced by TCRdb to in-frame sequences with V and J called. These copies leave out some clones; in studies compared against another copy, an unresolved V gene accounts for under half, and the cause of the remainder is not known. V and J calls and clone size are copied from that table; D and trimming were computed from the DNA. Across this sample there are about 150,000 clones, with around a tenth seen only once. The top ten clonotypes cover approximately 1.8% of the sample.

The sample taken for sequencing was PBMCs. The chain is assembled from TRBV6-5 and TRBJ2-2; the D segment could be TRBD1, given 5 matching bases. This clonotype originated in a male donor in good health and CMV-seronegative. The sequence in DNA is TGTGCCAGCAGTCTGACAGACACCGGGGAGCTGTTTTTT. Translated, this is CASSLTDTGELFF.